This entry is about one T cell receptor beta chain. Its antigen remains unknown. This entry comes from a study of T cells in Graves' hyperthyroidism and ophthalmopathy. Regarding the study as a whole: Blood also showed most of the thyroid clonotypes that were expanded above 0.001.

RNA transcripts yielded amplified TCR beta CDR3 regions. First-round RT-PCR with HTBI primers amplified the TCR CDR3 region. TCRdb used MiXCR to reprocess the multiplex PCR reads, holding one entry per CDR3 protein. The sample gives 400,000 to 600,000 distinct CDR3 sequences, roughly a sixth of which show up once; about 29% is in the top ten. The CDR3 length is 14 residues. Unmatched junction bases numbered 6, after V lost 7 bases and J lost 5 bases. In germline, CDR1 is LNHDA, CDR2 SQIVND (reference sequence). The clonotype originates from a woman aged 30 to 39 with Graves' ophthalmopathy. The chain carries TRBV19 and TRBJ1-5; 9 bases line up with TRBD1. Source material: blood. The DNA of the CDR3 is TGTGCCAGTAAACCGGACAGGGGATATCAGCCCCAGCATTTT. It specifies CASKPDRGYQPQHF.